The 8 T cell receptor beta chains below all came from one sample that was sequenced in a study of cytomegalovirus exposure and HLA in healthy donors (dated by TCRdb to 2016 to 2017). The library came from the immunoSEQ multiplex PCR assay. Imported from immuneACCESS, the table was reduced by TCRdb to in-frame sequences with V and J called. These copies leave out some clones; in studies compared against another copy, an unresolved V gene accounts for under half, and the cause of the remainder is not known. The sample table shows fewer than 130,000 clones, and around 87% are seen once. Of the sample, over 1.3% is held by the ten largest clones. Sequenced input: PBMCs. The source is a woman in her 30s in good health and CMV-seropositive.

The chain uses TRBV5-1 and TRBJ2-3; possible D gene TRBD2, 5 bases. Germline V gene sequence: CDR1 SGHRS, CDR2 YFSETQ. V gave up 0 bases and J gave up 6 bases, with 14 bases separating them. The CDR3 totals 15 residues. Here the CDR3 DNA reads TGCGCCAGCAGCTTGGCGGCGGGTCCGGGGGATACGCAGTATTTT. It is translated as CASSLAAGPGDTQYF. The variable domain in full, completed from reference TRBV5-1 and TRBJ2-3, reads KAGVTQTPRYLIKTRGQQVTLSCSPISGHRSVSWYQQTPGQGLQFLFEYFSETQRNKGNFPGRFSGRQFSNSRSEMNVSTLELGDSALYLCASSLAAGPGDTQYFGPGTRLTVL.

The chain carries TRBV4-3 and TRBJ1-4; 8 bases line up with TRBD1. After removal of 0 bases from V and 7 bases from J, the junction contained 7 bases not matched to a gene. Germline CDR1 and CDR2: LGHNA and YSLEER. This CDR3 is 16 amino acids long. The CDR3 reads CASSQDGPGGGEKLFF. DNA for the CDR3: TGCGCCAGCAGCCAAGATGGGCCAGGGGGCGGTGAAAAACTGTTTTTT.

The J gene is TRBJ1-5, the V gene TRBV13; D call uncertain. V dropped 5 bases and J dropped 4 bases, with 6 bases sitting between them. Germline-derived CDR1 and CDR2 are PRHDT and FYEKMQ (reference sequence). This CDR3 comprises 12 residues. The DNA of the CDR3 is TGTGCCAGCAGCCAACAGAATCAGCCCCAGCATTTT. Its translation is CASSQQNQPQHF. Full variable domain (outside the CDR3, taken from reference TRBV13 and TRBJ1-5): AAGVIQSPRHLIKEKRETATLKCYPIPRHDTVYWYQQGPGQDPQFLISFYEKMQSDKGSIPDRFSAQQFSDYHSELNMSSLELGDSALYFCASSQQNQPQHFGDGTRLSIL.

This chain links TRBV9 with TRBJ2-1; 7 nucleotides agree with TRBD2. Germline V lookup: CDR1 SGDLS, CDR2 YYNGEE. The CDR3 runs 15 residues. Losses at the gene ends were 5 bases for V and 2 bases for J; bases not matched to a gene: 7. The DNA of the CDR3 is TGTGCCAGCAGTATAGCTAGCGGACCCTACAATGAGCAGTTCTTC. Translated, it gives CASSIASGPYNEQFF. The whole variable domain, filled in from reference TRBV9 and TRBJ2-1, reads DSGVTQTPKHLITATGQRVTLRCSPRSGDLSVYWYQQSLDQGLQFLIQYYNGEERAKGNILERFSAQQFPDLHSELNLSSLELGDSALYFCASSIASGPYNEQFFGPGTRLTVL.

V usage is TRBV19 and J usage is TRBJ2-2; TRBD2 might be the D (6 bases). CDR3 length: 15 amino acids. Trimming stripped 2 bases from V and 3 bases from J, with 10 bases between. Germline CDR1 LNHDA, CDR2 SQIVND (reference sequence). In DNA form, the CDR3 reads TGTGCCAGTAGTATAAGGGGAGGCGACACCGGGGAGCTGTTTTTT. Protein product: CASSIRGGDTGELFF.

The V and J genes are TRBV4-1 and TRBJ2-7; D remains ambiguous. Trimming pared 0 bases from V and 3 bases from J, leaving 18 bases between. The CDR3 is made up of 17 amino acids. Per the germline V gene, CDR1 is MGHRA and CDR2 is YSYEKL. The CDR3 DNA follows: TGCGCCAGCAGCCAAGATTATCGGCAGGCTTTTTACTACGAGCAGTACTTC. Amino acids: CASSQDYRQAFYYEQYF.

The chain carries TRBV19 and TRBJ2-2; D perhaps matches TRBD2 (6 bases). The V gene lost 3 bases and the J gene lost 2 bases, with 7 bases spanning the gap. The germline V gene encodes CDR1 LNHDA and CDR2 SQIVND (reference sequence). This CDR3 comprises 14 residues. CDR3 in amino acids: CASSMEGNTGELFF. The CDR3 nucleotides read TGTGCCAGTAGTATGGAGGGAAACACCGGGGAGCTGTTTTTT.

About this clone: This same CDR3 is encoded by further DNA sequences in the sample. The chain recombines TRBV5-1 with TRBJ2-7; D ambiguous. The CDR3 covers 14 residues. The V gene lost 0 bases and the J gene lost 1 base, with 8 bases spanning the gap. Germline V gene sequence: CDR1 SGHRS, CDR2 YFSETQ. CDR3 in DNA: TGCGCCAGCAGCTTGGCCCCTAGTTCCTACGAGCAGTACTTC. The encoded protein is CASSLAPSSYEQYF. Complete variable domain (other parts from reference TRBV5-1 and TRBJ2-7): KAGVTQTPRYLIKTRGQQVTLSCSPISGHRSVSWYQQTPGQGLQFLFEYFSETQRNKGNFPGRFSGRQFSNSRSEMNVSTLELGDSALYLCASSLAPSSYEQYFGPGTRLTVT.